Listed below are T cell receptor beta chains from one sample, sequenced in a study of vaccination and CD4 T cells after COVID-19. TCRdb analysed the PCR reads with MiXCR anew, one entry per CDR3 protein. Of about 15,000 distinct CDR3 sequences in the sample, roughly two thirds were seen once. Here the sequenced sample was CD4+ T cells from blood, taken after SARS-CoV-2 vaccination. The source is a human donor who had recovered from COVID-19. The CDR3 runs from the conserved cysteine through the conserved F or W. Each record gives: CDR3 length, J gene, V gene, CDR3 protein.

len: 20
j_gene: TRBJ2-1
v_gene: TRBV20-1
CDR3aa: CSATSPIGTSGRRSYNEQFF

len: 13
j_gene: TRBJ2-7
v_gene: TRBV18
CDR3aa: CASSSGGGYEQYF

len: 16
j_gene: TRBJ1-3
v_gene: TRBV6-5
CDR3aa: CASSYRAGRSGNTIYF

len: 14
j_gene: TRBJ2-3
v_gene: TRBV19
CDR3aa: CASSISGTTDTQYF

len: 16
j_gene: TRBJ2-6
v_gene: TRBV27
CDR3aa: CASSPDYRAGANVLTF

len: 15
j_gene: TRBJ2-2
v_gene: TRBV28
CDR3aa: CASSSGGGGSGELFF

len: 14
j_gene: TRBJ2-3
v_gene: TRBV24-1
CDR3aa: CATSETQAADTQYF

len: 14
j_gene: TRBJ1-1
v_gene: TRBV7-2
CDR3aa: CASSLQGVNTEAFF

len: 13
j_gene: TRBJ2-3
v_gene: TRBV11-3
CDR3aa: CASSFGQADTQYF

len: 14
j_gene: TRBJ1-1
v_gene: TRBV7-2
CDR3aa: CASSLFRDKTEAFF

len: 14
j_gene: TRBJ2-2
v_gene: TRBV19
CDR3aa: CASSSDANTGELFF

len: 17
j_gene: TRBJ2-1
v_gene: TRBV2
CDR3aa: CASSEGLAGSSYNEQFF

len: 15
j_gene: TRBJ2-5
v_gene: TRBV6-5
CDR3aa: CASSYNPSTGETQYF

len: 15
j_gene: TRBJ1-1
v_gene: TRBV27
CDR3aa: CASRPPFVGGTEAFF

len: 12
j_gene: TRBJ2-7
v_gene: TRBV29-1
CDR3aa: CSVANRGPEQYF

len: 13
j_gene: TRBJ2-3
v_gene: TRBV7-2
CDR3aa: CASSDQGADTQYF

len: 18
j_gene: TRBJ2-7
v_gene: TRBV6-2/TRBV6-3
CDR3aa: CASSYPVSRAEGPGYQYF

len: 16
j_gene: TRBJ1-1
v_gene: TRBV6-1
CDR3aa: CASSRTRGGMNTEAFF

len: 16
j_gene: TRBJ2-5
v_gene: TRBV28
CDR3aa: CASSSAGMGNQETQYF

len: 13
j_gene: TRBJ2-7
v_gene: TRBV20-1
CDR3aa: CSASLDWGFEQYF

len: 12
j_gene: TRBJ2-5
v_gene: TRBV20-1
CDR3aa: CSARGGEETQYF

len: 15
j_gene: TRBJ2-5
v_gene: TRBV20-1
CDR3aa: CSAPPLLAGLETQYF

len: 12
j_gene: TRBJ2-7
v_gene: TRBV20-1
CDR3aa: CSASSLAGEQYF

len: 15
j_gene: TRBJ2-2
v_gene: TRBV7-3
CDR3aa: CASSLTGQGTGELFF

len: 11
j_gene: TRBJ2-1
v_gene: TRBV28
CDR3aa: CASSLGSKQFF

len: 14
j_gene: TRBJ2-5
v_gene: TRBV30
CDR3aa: CAWSGGTGRETQYF

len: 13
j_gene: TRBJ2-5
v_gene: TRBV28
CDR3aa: CASSQQGRETQYF

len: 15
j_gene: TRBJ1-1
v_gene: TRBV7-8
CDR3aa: CASSNPYRGRSEAFF

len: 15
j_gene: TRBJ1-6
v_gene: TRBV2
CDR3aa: CASSVNTGGVSPLHF

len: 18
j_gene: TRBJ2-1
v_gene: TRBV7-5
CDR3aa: CISVSEASKRVTYNEQFF

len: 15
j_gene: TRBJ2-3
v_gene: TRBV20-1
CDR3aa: CSARTGLVFPDTQYF

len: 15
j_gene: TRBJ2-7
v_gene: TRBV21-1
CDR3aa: CASSGRGGVRREQYF

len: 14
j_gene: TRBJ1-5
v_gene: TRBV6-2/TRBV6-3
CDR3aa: CASSYRQINQPQHF

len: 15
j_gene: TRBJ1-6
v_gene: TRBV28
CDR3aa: CASSRGGQRNSPLHF

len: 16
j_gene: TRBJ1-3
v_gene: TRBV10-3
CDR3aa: CAISNGAHTSGNTIYF

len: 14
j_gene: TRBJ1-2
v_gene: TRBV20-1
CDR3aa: CSASHLGLDYGYTF

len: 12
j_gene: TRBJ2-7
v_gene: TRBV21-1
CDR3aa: CASSKVRTRKYF

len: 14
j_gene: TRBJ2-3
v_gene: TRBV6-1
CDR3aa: CASSRQGSGGLQYF

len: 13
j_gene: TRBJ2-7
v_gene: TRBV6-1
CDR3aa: CASSPGFYYEQYF

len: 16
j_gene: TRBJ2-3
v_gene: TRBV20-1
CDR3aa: CSAIYVLAVPADTQYF

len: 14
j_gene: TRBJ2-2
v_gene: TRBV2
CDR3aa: CASSAGSSTGELFF

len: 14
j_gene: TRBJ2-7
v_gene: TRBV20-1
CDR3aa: CSVLGGLSSYEQYF

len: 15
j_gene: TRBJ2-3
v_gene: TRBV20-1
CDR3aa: CSARVVLAFPDTQYF

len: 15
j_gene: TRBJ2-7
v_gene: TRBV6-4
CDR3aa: CASSEGSGSHYEQYF

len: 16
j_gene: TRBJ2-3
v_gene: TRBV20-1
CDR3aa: CSARDRQGPSTDTQYF

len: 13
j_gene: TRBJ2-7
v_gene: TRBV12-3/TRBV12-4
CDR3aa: CASSPQPRDREDF

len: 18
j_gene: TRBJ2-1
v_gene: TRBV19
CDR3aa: CASSMTGQGISSYNEQFF

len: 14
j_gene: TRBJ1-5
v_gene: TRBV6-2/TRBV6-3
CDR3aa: CASSFKGYNQPQHF

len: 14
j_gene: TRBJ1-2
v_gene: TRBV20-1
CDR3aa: CSASPGALHYGYTF

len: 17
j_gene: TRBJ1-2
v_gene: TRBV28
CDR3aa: CASSLIAGGGKGYGYTF

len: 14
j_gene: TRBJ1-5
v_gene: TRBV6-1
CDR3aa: CASRGRGHSQPQHF

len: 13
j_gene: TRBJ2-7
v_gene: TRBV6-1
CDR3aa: CASSITPNYEQYF

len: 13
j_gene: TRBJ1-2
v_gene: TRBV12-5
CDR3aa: CASGHGTDYGYTF

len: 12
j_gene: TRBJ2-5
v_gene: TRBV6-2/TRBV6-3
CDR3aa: CASSEIRETQYF

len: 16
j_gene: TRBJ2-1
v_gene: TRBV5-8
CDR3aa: CASTRGRDPSYNEQFF